This TCR beta chain was sequenced during a study of cytomegalovirus exposure and HLA in healthy donors. Study outcomes and limitations: In a later analysis, compared with equally common non-associated chains, HLA-associated beta chains were more expanded. Generally TCR sequences proved uncommon, though certain public TCRs appeared in numerous donors.

Notes on this clone: The antigen remains undetermined. One end of the junction is discordant with germline, which a read error may explain.

PCR amplification relied on 60 Vbeta primers (plus 13 Jbeta primers). Using immunoSEQ multiplex PCR, the repertoire was profiled, and TCRdb retains in-frame clones only, with some absent. The sample holds 150,000 to 200,000 clones, around three quarters seen once. CDR3 length: 14 residues. Germline values: CDR1 SGHTA, CDR2 FQGNSA. Sequenced sample: PBMCs. This receptor was obtained from a woman in her twenties or thirties in good health and CMV-seropositive. The V call is TRBV7-2, the J call TRBJ2-1; TRBD2 matches 11 bases. The CDR3 sequence: CASSVAGGNNEQFF. The DNA of the CDR3 is TGTGCCAGCAGCGTAGCGGGAGGGAACAATGAGCAGTTCTTC.